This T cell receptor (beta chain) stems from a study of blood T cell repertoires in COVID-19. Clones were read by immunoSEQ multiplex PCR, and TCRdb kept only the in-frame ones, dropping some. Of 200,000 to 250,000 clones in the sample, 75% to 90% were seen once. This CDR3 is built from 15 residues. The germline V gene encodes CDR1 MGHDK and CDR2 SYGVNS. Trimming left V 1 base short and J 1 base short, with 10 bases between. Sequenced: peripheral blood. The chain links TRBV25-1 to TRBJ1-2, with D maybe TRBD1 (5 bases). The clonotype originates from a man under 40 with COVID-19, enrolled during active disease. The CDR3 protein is CASSEWGRVNYGYTF. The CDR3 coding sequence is TGTGCCAGCAGTGAATGGGGCAGGGTTAACTATGGCTACACCTTC.